The T cell receptor beta chain under discussion was sequenced for a study of T cell changes during pregnancy in multiple sclerosis. Method: immunoSEQ multiplex PCR; TCRdb's copy keeps in-frame clones and lacks some. The sample contains roughly 60,000 clones, about 92% of which appear only once. Losses at the gene ends were 0 bases for V and 0 bases for J; bases not matched to a gene: 2. Germline V gene data show CDR1 as SGHKS and CDR2 as YYEKEE (reference sequence). This CDR3 has 15 amino acids. This TCR came from a female donor in good health, enrolled as a control in a pregnancy study. Material: peripheral blood, obtained in the second trimester of pregnancy. This chain connects TRBV5-5 to TRBJ1-2; 7 bases line up with TRBD1. This chain's CDR3 is CASSLGGGANYGYTF. DNA of the CDR3: TGTGCCAGCAGCTTGGGAGGGGGCGCTAACTATGGCTACACCTTC. Full variable domain (missing parts from reference TRBV5-5 and TRBJ1-2): DAGVTQSPTHLIKTRGQQVTLRCSPISGHKSVSWYQQVLGQGPQFIFQYYEKEERGRGNFPDRFSARQFPNYSSELNVNALLLGDSALYLCASSLGGGANYGYTFGSGTRLTVV.